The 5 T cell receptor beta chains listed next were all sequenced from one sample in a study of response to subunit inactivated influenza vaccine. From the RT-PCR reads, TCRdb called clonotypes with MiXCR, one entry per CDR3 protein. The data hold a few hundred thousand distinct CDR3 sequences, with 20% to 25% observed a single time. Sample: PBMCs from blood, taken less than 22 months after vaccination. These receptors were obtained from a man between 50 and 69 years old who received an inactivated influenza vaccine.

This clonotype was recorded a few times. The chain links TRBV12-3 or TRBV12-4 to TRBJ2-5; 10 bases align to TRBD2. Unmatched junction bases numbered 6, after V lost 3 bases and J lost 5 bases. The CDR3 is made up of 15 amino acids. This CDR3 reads CASSFLAGVGETQYF. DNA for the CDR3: TGTGCCAGCAGTTTTCTAGCGGGAGTGGGGGAGACCCAGTACTTC.

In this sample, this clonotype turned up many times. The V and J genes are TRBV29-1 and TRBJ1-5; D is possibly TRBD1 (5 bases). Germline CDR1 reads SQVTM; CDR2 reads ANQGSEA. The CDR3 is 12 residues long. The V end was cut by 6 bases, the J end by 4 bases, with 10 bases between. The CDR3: CSVGGVNQPQHF. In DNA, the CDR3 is TGCAGCGTCGGAGGGGTTAATCAGCCCCAGCATTTT. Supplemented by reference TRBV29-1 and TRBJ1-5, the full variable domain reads SAVISQKPSRDICQRGTSLTIQCQVDSQVTMMFWYRQQPGQSLTLIATANQGSEATYESGFVIDKFPISRPNLTFSTLTVSNMSPEDSSIYLCSVGGVNQPQHFGDGTRLSIL.

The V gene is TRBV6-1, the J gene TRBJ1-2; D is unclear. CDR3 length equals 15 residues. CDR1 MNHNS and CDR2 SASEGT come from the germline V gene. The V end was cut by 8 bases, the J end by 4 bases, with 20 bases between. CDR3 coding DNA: TGTGCCAGCCTAAATCAACGATGGGGATCCTATGGCTACACCTTC. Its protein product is CASLNQRWGSYGYTF.

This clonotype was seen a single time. The CDR3 DNA sequence: TGCAGCGTCACCGGGATTTGGGGCGAGCAGTACTTC. It specifies CSVTGIWGEQYF. The chain recombines TRBV29-1 with TRBJ2-7, with a possible D match to TRBD2 (5 bases). This CDR3 has 12 residues. The V and J ends lost 6 bases and 6 bases respectively, with 15 bases between them. The germline CDR1 and CDR2 sequences are SQVTM and ANQGSEA.

CDR3 DNA sequence: TGTGCCAGCAGCCAAGACACTGGACTAGCGGGTTACGAGCAGTACTTC. This sequence encodes CASSQDTGLAGYEQYF. The chain is built from TRBV14 and TRBJ2-7; 11 bases line up with TRBD2. From germline, CDR1 is SGHDN and CDR2 FVKESK. The length of the CDR3 is 16 residues. V was clipped by 0 bases and J by 4 bases; unmatched bases: 5.